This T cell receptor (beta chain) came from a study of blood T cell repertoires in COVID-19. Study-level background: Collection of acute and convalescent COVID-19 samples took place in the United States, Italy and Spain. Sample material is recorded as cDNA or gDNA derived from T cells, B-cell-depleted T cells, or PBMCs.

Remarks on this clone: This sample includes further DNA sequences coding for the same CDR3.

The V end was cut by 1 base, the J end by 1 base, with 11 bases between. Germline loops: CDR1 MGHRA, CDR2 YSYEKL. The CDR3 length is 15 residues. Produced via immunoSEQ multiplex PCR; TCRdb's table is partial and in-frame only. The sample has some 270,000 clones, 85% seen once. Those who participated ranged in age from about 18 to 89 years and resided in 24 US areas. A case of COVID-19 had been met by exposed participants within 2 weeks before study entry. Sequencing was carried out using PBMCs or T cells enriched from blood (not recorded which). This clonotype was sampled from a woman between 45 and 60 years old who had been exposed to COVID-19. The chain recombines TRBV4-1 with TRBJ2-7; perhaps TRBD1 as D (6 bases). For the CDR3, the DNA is TGCGCCAGCAGCCAAGGGACAGCCTCATCCTACGAGCAGTACTTC. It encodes CASSQGTASSYEQYF.